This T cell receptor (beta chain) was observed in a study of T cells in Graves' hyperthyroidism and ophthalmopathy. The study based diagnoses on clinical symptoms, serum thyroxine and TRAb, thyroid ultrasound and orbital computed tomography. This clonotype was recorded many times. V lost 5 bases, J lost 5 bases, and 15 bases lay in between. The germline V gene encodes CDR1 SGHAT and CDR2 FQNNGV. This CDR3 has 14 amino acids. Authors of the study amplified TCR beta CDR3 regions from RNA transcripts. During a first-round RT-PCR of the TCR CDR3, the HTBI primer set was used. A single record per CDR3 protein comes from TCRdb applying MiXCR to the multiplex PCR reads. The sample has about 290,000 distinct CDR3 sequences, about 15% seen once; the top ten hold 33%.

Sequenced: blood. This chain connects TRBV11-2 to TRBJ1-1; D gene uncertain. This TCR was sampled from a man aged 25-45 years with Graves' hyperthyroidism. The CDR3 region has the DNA TGTGCCAGCAGCCCCAGTGGGATGAGGACTGAAGCTTTCTTT. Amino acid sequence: CASSPSGMRTEAFF.